This TCR beta chain was recovered during a study of vaccination effects on CD4 cells after COVID-19. Study overall: The second dose preceded post-vaccine samples by a median of 72 days. Study-wide results and limits: From healthy vaccinees, only 1 of 255 vaccine-induced clones also reacted to common cold coronaviruses.

Researchers isolated CD4+ T cells once about eleven days of culture had elapsed. The participants, recipients of two vaccine doses, got either BNT162b2 or mRNA-1273. On days 3 and 7, fresh IL-2 medium replaced half the medium. Clones were read by immunoSEQ multiplex PCR, and TCRdb kept only the in-frame ones, dropping some. The sample yields fewer than 40,000 clones, over 70% seen once. Looked up from germline, CDR1 is SNHLY and CDR2 is FYNNEI. Trimming stripped 6 bases from V and 3 bases from J, with 13 bases between. This CDR3 is built from 14 residues. In this sample, this clone turned up a few times. Its antigen is still unknown.

The chain employs TRBV2 and TRBJ2-3; unclear D gene. The sequence derives from a human donor who received a COVID-19 vaccine. The sample in question was CD4+ T cells from PBMCs cultured without peptide, obtained after COVID-19 vaccination. The CDR3 coding sequence is TGTGCCAGCAGAAAGCCGTCGAAGACAGATACGCAGTATTTT. This gives the protein CASRKPSKTDTQYF.